Listed here are 23 T cell receptor beta chains from one sample, sequenced in a study of vaccination effects on CD4 cells after COVID-19. Antigen-specific CD4+ T cells were expanded (with viral peptide pools) by the ViraFEST assay ahead of sequencing. CD4+ T cells were isolated after less than 12 days of culture. Nobody among the vaccine recipients had prior SARS-CoV-2 infection (nucleocapsid antibodies were negative). No cognate antigen is known for these TCRs. Only in-frame clones appear in the TCRdb table, and some are missing; sequencing was by immunoSEQ multiplex PCR. The sample has tens of thousands of clones, 77% seen once. The material sequenced was CD4+ T cells from PBMCs cultured with HCoV-NL63 spike peptides, taken before COVID-19 vaccination. The source is a human donor who received a COVID-19 vaccine.

The chain joins TRBV10-1 to TRBJ2-5; 10 bases map to TRBD1. The CDR3 loop spans 15 amino acids. Trimming took 6 bases from V and 3 from J; bases not matched to a gene: 7. CDR1 and CDR2 from the germline V gene are WNHNN and SYGVQD (reference sequence). The CDR3 sequence: CASSRDRGMEETQYF. CDR3 in DNA: TGCGCCAGCAGCCGGGACAGGGGAATGGAAGAGACCCAGTACTTC.

V gene TRBV5-1 combines with J gene TRBJ2-6; maybe TRBD1 (6 bases). Germline V lookup: CDR1 SGHRS, CDR2 YFSETQ. The CDR3 sequence is 18 residues long. V lost 1 base, J lost 0 bases, and 14 bases lay in between. The CDR3 protein is CASSLRTDVSSGANVLTF. CDR3 DNA: TGCGCCAGCAGCTTGCGGACAGATGTGAGCTCTGGGGCCAACGTCCTGACTTTC. The variable domain in full, completed from reference TRBV5-1 and TRBJ2-6, reads KAGVTQTPRYLIKTRGQQVTLSCSPISGHRSVSWYQQTPGQGLQFLFEYFSETQRNKGNFPGRFSGRQFSNSRSEMNVSTLELGDSALYLCASSLRTDVSSGANVLTFGAGSRLTVL.

The chain joins TRBV5-4 to TRBJ2-1; 7 positions agree with TRBD1. Trimming at V came to 3 bases and at J to 1 base, leaving 7 bases not matched to a gene. This CDR3 comprises 16 residues. Germline V lookup: CDR1 SGHNT, CDR2 YYREEE (reference sequence). The CDR3 DNA follows: TGTGCCAGCAGCTCTCAGGGGGTTTCTTCCTACAATGAGCAGTTCTTC. It yields the protein CASSSQGVSSYNEQFF.

The chain carries TRBV30 and TRBJ1-6; 8 nucleotides align to TRBD1. Germline assignment: CDR1 GTSNPN and CDR2 SVGIG (reference sequence). V lost 5 bases to trimming and J lost 7 bases; unmatched junction nucleotides: 4. The CDR3 totals 13 residues. In DNA form, the CDR3 reads TGTGCCTGGGACAGGGGTTTAAATTCACCCCTCCACTTT. It translates to CAWDRGLNSPLHF. The full variable domain, with the rest looked up from reference TRBV30 and TRBJ1-6, is SQTIHQWPATLVQPVGSPLSLECTVEGTSNPNLYWYRQAAGRGLQLLFYSVGIGQISSEVPQNLSASRPQDRQFILSSKKLLLSDSGFYLCAWDRGLNSPLHFGNGTRLTVT.

The chain recombines TRBV5-1 with TRBJ1-1; D not certain. Between the trimmed V and J ends, which lost 4 bases and 8 bases, there was a span of 21 bases. Germline V gives CDR1 SGHRS, CDR2 YFSETQ. There are 15 residues in the CDR3. CDR3 region: CASSIERTDYEEAFF. In DNA form, the CDR3 reads TGCGCCAGCAGCATCGAGAGGACCGACTATGAAGAAGCTTTCTTT.

This clone was seen only a few times. The rearrangement links TRBV2 to TRBJ1-4, with 9 nucleotides matching TRBD1. This CDR3 spans 15 amino acids. CDR1 is SNHLY and CDR2 is FYNNEI in the germline V gene. With V trimmed by 5 bases and J by 5 bases, 6 bases remained unmatched. CDR3 residues: CASSSRTGVNEKLFF. The CDR3 DNA is TGTGCCAGCAGTAGCCGGACAGGGGTAAATGAAAAACTGTTTTTT.

The chain carries TRBV6-5 and TRBJ2-7; possible D gene TRBD1, 6 bases. This CDR3 region has 14 residues. The germline V and J ends were trimmed by 5 bases and 7 bases, with 18 bases remaining between them. Germline V lookup: CDR1 MNHEY, CDR2 SVGAGI. CDR3 sequence: CASSNRQEPWEQYV. The CDR3 bases are TGTGCCAGCAGTAATCGACAGGAGCCTTGGGAGCAGTACGTC.

The chain combines TRBV3-1 (or the pseudogene TRBV3-2) with TRBJ1-6; no firm D call. Germline values: CDR1 LGHDT, CDR2 YNNKEL (reference sequence). The CDR3 consists of 14 residues. Trimming cost V 5 bases and J 6 bases, with 11 bases left between them. The CDR3 DNA reads TGTGCCAGCAGCTCGGGTCGATTTAATTCACCCCTCCACTTT. Its translation is CASSSGRFNSPLHF.

V is TRBV7-8 and J is TRBJ2-3; D might be TRBD1 or TRBD2, each matching 7 bases. Germline V gives CDR1 SGHVS, CDR2 FQNEAQ. Trimming took 7 bases from V and 2 from J, leaving 19 bases between them. The CDR3 has 16 residues. In nucleotides, the CDR3 is TGTGCCAGCACCACAGGGGCGGGGGTAACCACAGATACGCAGTATTTT. Translated: CASTTGAGVTTDTQYF.

The chain combines TRBV12-3 or TRBV12-4 with TRBJ1-2; D gene uncertain. The V end was cut by 3 bases, the J end by 2 bases, with 7 bases between. The CDR3 is 13 residues long. The CDR3 DNA is TGTGCCAGCAGTTTTGTGGGGAACTATGGCTACACCTTC. Amino acids: CASSFVGNYGYTF.

The chain couples TRBV3-1 (or the pseudogene TRBV3-2) to TRBJ1-6, with 10 positions matching TRBD1. This CDR3 region has 17 residues. The junction had 7 bases not matched to a gene; V was cut back by 4 bases and J by 4 bases. Per the germline V gene, CDR1 is LGHDT and CDR2 is YNNKEL (reference sequence). The CDR3 spells CASSPRQGALYNSPLHF. The CDR3 DNA reads as TGTGCCAGCAGCCCCCGACAGGGGGCTCTTTATAATTCACCCCTCCACTTT.

The chain uses TRBV10-2 and TRBJ2-2; 8 bases are a match to TRBD2. The CDR3 totals 16 residues. After removal of 6 bases from V and 2 bases from J, the junction contained 8 bases not matched to a gene. Germline V lookup: CDR1 WSHSY, CDR2 SAAADI. This CDR3 is CASSLSGGPNTGELFF. CDR3 nucleotide sequence: TGCGCCAGCAGCCTAAGCGGGGGCCCTAACACCGGGGAGCTGTTTTTT.

This chain joins TRBV7-3 and TRBJ1-1; no firm D call. Germline loops: CDR1 SGHTA, CDR2 FQGTGA. Trimming left V 1 base short and J 5 bases short, with 8 bases between. The CDR3 runs 13 residues. The CDR3 reads CASSLMATTEAFF. The CDR3, as DNA: TGTGCCAGCAGCTTAATGGCCACGACTGAAGCTTTCTTT.

The chain uses TRBV24-1 and TRBJ2-2, with no clear D. Trimming left V 4 bases short and J 7 bases short, with 15 bases between. CDR1 and CDR2 (germline): KGHDR, SFDVKD. This CDR3 has 15 amino acids. CDR3 DNA sequence: TGTGCCACCAGTGACACAGAACGTGCAGGCGGGGAGCTGTTTTTT. It translates to CATSDTERAGGELFF.

The V gene is TRBV6-2 or TRBV6-3, the J gene TRBJ2-3; D unresolved. The CDR3 contains 12 residues. Trimming took 3 bases from V and 3 from J, leaving 4 bases between them. CDR1 and CDR2 (germline): MNHEY, SVGEGT. The CDR3 DNA reads TGTGCCAGCAGTTATTTTACAGATACGCAGTATTTT. As protein: CASSYFTDTQYF.

V usage is TRBV19 and J usage is TRBJ2-2, with 7 bases lining up with TRBD2. The CDR3 is made up of 14 amino acids. Germline CDR1 LNHDA, CDR2 SQIVND (reference sequence). The V gene end was trimmed by 10 bases and the J gene end by 1 base; junction bases not matched to a gene: 6. As DNA, the CDR3 is TGTGCCACTGGAGCGGGGCTGAACACCGGGGAGCTGTTTTTT. Translation gives CATGAGLNTGELFF.

The chain couples TRBV6-1 to TRBJ2-5, with TRBD2 identical over 8 bases. The germline gives CDR1 MNHNS, CDR2 SASEGT. The CDR3 contains 15 residues. V gave up 3 bases and J gave up 1 base; unmatched junction bases: 4. CDR3 loop: CASSDSGGPQETQYF. The CDR3 DNA follows: TGTGCCAGCAGTGACAGCGGGGGCCCCCAAGAGACCCAGTACTTC.

The gene calls are TRBV7-9 and TRBJ1-6, with D maybe TRBD1 (6 bases). V dropped 5 bases and J dropped 9 bases, with 14 bases sitting between them. The germline V gene has CDR1 SEHNR and CDR2 FQNEAQ (reference sequence). The CDR3 covers 14 residues. Written as DNA, the CDR3 is TGTGCCAGCAGCGCCGACAGGCAAGGTTCACCCCTCCACTTT. Translated: CASSADRQGSPLHF.

This clone has a handful of counts. This sequence joins TRBV24-1 and TRBJ1-1; no reliable D call. Trimming removed 4 bases at V and 3 bases at J, with 14 bases between. The CDR3 is 15 amino acids. From germline, CDR1 is KGHDR and CDR2 SFDVKD. CDR3: CATSDSRIGDTEAFF. The DNA of the CDR3 is TGTGCCACCAGTGACTCGAGGATCGGGGACACTGAAGCTTTCTTT.

A word on this clone: The junction departs from germline at one end; a sequencing error may be responsible. This chain connects TRBV3-1 (or the pseudogene TRBV3-2) to TRBJ1-5; D remains unclear. Germline V gene sequence: CDR1 LGHDT, CDR2 YNNKEL (reference sequence). This CDR3 spans 14 amino acids. CDR3: CASTQGITDQPQHF. The CDR3 coding sequence is TGTGCCAGCACCCAAGGTATTACGGATCAGCCCCAGCATTTT.

The chain joins TRBV5-1 to TRBJ2-1; D might be TRBD1 (5 bases). This CDR3 is 13 amino acids long. Germline loops: CDR1 SGHRS, CDR2 YFSETQ. The V end was cut by 3 bases, the J end by 4 bases, with 8 bases between. CDR3 residues: CASSSRQYNEQFF. DNA of the CDR3: TGCGCCAGCAGCTCCAGACAGTACAATGAGCAGTTCTTC. The entire variable domain, with the rest obtained from reference TRBV5-1 and TRBJ2-1, is as follows: KAGVTQTPRYLIKTRGQQVTLSCSPISGHRSVSWYQQTPGQGLQFLFEYFSETQRNKGNFPGRFSGRQFSNSRSEMNVSTLELGDSALYLCASSSRQYNEQFFGPGTRLTVL.

V is TRBV28 and J is TRBJ2-7; D is unresolved. CDR3 length equals 13 residues. Germline CDR1 reads MDHEN; CDR2 reads SYDVKM. The V end was cut by 2 bases, the J end by 6 bases, with 11 bases between. CDR3 nucleotides: TGTGCCAGCAGTTTAGTGGGAATTGGCGAGCAGTACGTC. This codes for CASSLVGIGEQYV.

The chain carries TRBV20-1 and TRBJ1-2; D unresolved. Trimming removed 0 bases at V and 4 bases at J, with 0 bases between. The CDR3 sequence is 10 residues long. Germline CDR1 reads DFQATT; CDR2 reads SNEGSKA (reference sequence). CDR3 nucleotide sequence: TGCAGTGCTAGAGACTATGGCTACACCTTC. This encodes CSARDYGYTF.